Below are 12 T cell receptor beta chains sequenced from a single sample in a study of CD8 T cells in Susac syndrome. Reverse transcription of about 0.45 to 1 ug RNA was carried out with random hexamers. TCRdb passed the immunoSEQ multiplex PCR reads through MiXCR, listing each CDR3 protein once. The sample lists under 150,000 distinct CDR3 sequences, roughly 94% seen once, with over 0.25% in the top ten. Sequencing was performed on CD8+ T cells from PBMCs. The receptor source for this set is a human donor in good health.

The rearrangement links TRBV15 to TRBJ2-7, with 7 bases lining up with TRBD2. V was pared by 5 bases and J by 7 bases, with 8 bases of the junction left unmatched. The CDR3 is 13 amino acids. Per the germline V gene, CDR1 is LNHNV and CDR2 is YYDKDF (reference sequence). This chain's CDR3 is CATSPLGGVEQYV. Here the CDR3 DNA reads TGTGCCACCAGCCCCTTGGGGGGGGTAGAGCAGTACGTC.

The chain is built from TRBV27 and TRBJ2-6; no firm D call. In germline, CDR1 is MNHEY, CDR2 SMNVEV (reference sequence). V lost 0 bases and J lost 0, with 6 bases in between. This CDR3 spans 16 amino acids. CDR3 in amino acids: CASSLSGYSGANVLTF. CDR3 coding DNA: TGTGCCAGCAGTTTATCAGGATACTCTGGGGCCAACGTCCTGACTTTC.

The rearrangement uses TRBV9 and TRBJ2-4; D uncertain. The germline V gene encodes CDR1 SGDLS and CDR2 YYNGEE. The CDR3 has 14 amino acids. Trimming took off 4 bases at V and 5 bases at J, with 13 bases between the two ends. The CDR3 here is CASSPGAQQNIQYF. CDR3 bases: TGTGCCAGCAGCCCCGGAGCTCAGCAAAACATTCAGTACTTC.

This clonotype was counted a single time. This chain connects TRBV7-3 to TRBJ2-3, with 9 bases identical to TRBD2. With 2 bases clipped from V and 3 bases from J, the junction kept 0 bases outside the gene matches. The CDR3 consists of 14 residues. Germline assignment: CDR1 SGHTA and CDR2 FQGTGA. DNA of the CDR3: TGTGCCAGCAGCTTACTAGCGGGAACAGATACGCAGTATTTT. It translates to CASSLLAGTDTQYF.

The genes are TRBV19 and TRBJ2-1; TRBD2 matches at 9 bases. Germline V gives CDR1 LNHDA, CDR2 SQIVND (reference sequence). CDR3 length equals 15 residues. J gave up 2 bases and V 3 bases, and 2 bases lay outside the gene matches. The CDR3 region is CASSITSGPYNEQFF. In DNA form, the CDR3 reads TGTGCCAGTAGTATCACTAGCGGGCCCTACAATGAGCAGTTCTTC.

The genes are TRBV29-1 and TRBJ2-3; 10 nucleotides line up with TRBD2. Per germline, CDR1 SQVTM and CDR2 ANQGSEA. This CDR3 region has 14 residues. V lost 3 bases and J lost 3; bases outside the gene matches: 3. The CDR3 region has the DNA TGCAGCGTTGAGTCTAGCGGGAGAACAGATACGCAGTATTTT. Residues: CSVESSGRTDTQYF.

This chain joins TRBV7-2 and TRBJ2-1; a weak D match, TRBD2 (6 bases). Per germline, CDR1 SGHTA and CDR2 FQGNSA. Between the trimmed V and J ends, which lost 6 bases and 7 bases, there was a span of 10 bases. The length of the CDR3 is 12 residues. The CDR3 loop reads CASRIRGNEQFF. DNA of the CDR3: TGTGCCAGCAGAATTCGGGGGAATGAGCAGTTCTTC.

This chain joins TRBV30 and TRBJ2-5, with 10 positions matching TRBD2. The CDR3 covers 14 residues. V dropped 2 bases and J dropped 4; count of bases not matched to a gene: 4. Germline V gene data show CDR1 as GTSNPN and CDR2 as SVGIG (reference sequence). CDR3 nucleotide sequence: TGTGCCTGGAGTAGGCTAGCGGGAGCAGAGACCCAGTACTTC. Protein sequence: CAWSRLAGAETQYF.

The CDR3 DNA reads TGTGCCAGCAGTGAATACTCCTACGAGCAGTACTTC. Encoded protein: CASSEYSYEQYF. The V call is TRBV2, the J call TRBJ2-7; D is unclear. CDR1 and CDR2 (germline): SNHLY, FYNNEI. This CDR3 is built from 12 residues. The ends were cut back, 2 bases at V and 0 bases at J, with 2 bases in the middle.

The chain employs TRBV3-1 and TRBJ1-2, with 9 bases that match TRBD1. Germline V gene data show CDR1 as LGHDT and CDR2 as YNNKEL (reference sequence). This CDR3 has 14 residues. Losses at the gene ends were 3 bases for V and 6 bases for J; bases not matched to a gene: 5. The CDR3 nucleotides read TGTGCCAGCAGCCACACAGGGGGCATAGATGGCTACACCTTC. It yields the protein CASSHTGGIDGYTF.

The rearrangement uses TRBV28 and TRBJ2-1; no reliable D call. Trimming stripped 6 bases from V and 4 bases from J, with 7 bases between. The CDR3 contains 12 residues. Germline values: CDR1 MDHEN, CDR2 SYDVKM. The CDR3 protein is CASRSGYNEQFF. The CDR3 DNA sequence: TGTGCCAGCAGGTCAGGTTACAATGAGCAGTTCTTC.

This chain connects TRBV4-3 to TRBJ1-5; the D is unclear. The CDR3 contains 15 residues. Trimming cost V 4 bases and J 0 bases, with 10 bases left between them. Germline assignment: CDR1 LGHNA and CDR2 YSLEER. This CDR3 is CASSPRTGSNQPQHF. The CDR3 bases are TGCGCCAGCAGCCCCCGGACCGGTAGCAATCAGCCCCAGCATTTT.